The TCR beta chain under discussion was sequenced for a study of graft-versus-host responses after intestinal transplantation. This CDR3 comprises 11 residues. Libraries were prepared by immunoSEQ multiplex PCR; TCRdb keeps only in-frame clonotypes and omits some of them. The data hold 6,400 or so clones, with 89% observed a single time. The sample here was PBMCs, taken about 80 days after transplant. The chain couples TRBV21-1 to TRBJ1-1. TRBV21-1 is a documented pseudogene. The sequence was collected from a human patient who received an intestinal transplant, so some T cells may come from the graft donor. CDR3 region: CASSLVSEAFF. As DNA, the CDR3 is TGTGCCAGCAGCTTGGTCTCAGAAGCTTTCTTT.